This entry lists 2 T cell receptor beta chains sequenced from one sample in a study of cytomegalovirus exposure and HLA in healthy donors (dated by TCRdb to 2015 to 2018). Libraries came from the immunoSEQ multiplex PCR assay. For the multiplex PCR, a mixture combining 60 forward primers for TCR Vbeta segments and 13 reverse primers for TCR Jbeta segments was used. The table was pulled from immuneACCESS by TCRdb, which kept in-frame rearrangements only. Such tables lose some clones; where checked, under half of the loss comes from unresolved V genes, and the rest has no known cause. The sample contains roughly 120,000 clones, more than 60% of them found a single time. The ten largest clonotypes hold approximately 5.6% of the sample. The specimen was PBMCs. The origin of the receptors is a man aged 30 to 45 in good health and CMV-seropositive.

The chain recombines TRBV15 with TRBJ1-2, with 12 bases identical to TRBD1. Per the germline V gene, CDR1 is LNHNV and CDR2 is YYDKDF (reference sequence). The V segment lost 1 base and the J segment 6 bases; nucleotides outside the gene matches: 9. CDR3 length equals 17 residues. In DNA form, the CDR3 reads TGTGCCACCAGCAGAGGTCATGGGACAGGGGGCGCGAATGGCTACACCTTC. Amino acid sequence: CATSRGHGTGGANGYTF.

The chain employs TRBV11-2 and TRBJ2-1, with TRBD2 matching 8 bases. Trimming removed 4 bases from V and 5 bases from J; junction bases left unmatched: 7. Germline V gene data show CDR1 as SGHAT and CDR2 as FQNNGV. The CDR3 is 15 residues long. As DNA, the CDR3 is TGTGCCAGCAGCTATGCGGGACTAGAAAACAATGAGCAGTTCTTC. This sequence encodes CASSYAGLENNEQFF.